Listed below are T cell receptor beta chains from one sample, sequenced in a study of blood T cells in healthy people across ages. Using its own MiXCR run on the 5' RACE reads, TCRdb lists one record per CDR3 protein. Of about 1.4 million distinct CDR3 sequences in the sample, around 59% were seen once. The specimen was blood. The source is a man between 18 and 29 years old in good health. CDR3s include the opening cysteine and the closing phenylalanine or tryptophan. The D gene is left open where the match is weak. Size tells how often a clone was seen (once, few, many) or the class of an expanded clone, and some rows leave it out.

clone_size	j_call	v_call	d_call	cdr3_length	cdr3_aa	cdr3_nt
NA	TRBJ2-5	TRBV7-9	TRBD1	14	CASSVRQGQETQYF	TGTGCCAGCAGCGTACGACAGGGCCAAGAGACCCAGTACTTC
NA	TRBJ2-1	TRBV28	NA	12	CASNRGGNEQFF	TGTGCCAGCAACCGAGGCGGCAATGAGCAGTTCTTC
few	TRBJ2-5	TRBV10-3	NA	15	CAIMGGGGEQETQYF	TGTGCCATCATGGGAGGGGGGGGCGAACAAGAGACCCAGTACTTC
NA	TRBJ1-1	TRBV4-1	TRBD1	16	CASSQPQGVLYTEAFF	TGCGCCAGCAGCCAACCACAGGGGGTTCTTTACACTGAAGCTTTCTTT
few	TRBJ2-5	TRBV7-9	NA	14	CASSGSAYQETQYF	TGTGCCAGCAGCGGATCTGCGTACCAAGAGACCCAGTACTTC
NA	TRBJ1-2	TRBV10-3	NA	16	CAISESKGKVDYGYTF	TGTGCCATCAGTGAGTCTAAGGGGAAGGTCGACTATGGCTACACCTTC
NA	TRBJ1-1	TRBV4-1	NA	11	CASSTLDSAFF	TGCGCCAGCAGCACCTTAGACAGCGCTTTCTTT
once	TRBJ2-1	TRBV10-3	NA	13	CAISGRSSTEQFF	TGTGCCATCAGTGGACGGTCCAGCACTGAGCAGTTCTTC
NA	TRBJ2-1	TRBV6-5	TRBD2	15	CASRILAGDYNEQFF	TGTGCCAGCAGGATACTAGCGGGAGACTACAATGAGCAGTTCTTC
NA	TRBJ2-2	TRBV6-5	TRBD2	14	CASSYQGRDGELFF	TGTGCCAGCAGTTACCAAGGGAGGGACGGGGAGCTGTTTTTT
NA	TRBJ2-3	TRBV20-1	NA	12	CSAMSFTDTQYF	TGCAGTGCTATGTCCTTCACAGATACGCAGTATTTT
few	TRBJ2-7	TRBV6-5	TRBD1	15	CASSYSTGTDYEQYF	TGTGCCAGCAGTTACTCTACCGGGACAGACTACGAGCAGTACTTC
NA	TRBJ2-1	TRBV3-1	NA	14	CASSQEGKVVRQFF	TGTGCCAGCAGCCAAGAAGGGAAGGTAGTTAGACAGTTCTTC
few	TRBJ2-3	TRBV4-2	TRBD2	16	CASSQRTSLSTDTQYF	TGTGCCAGCAGCCAACGGACTAGCTTGAGCACAGATACGCAGTATTTT
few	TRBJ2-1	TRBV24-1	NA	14	CATSDNLGDNEQFF	TGTGCCACCAGTGATAATCTCGGTGACAATGAGCAGTTCTTC
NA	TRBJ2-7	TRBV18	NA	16	CASSPDGQGLAYEQYF	TGTGCCAGCTCCCCTGATGGACAGGGACTAGCTTACGAGCAGTACTTC
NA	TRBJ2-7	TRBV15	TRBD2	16	CATRASGGSSSYEQYF	TGTGCCACCAGAGCTAGCGGGGGGTCGAGCTCCTACGAGCAGTACTTC
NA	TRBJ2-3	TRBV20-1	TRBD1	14	CSGPTGKGTDTQYF	TGCAGTGGTCCGACAGGGAAGGGCACAGATACGCAGTATTTT
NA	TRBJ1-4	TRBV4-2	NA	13	CASSRDTSEKLFF	TGTGCCAGCAGTAGGGACACATCTGAAAAACTGTTTTTT
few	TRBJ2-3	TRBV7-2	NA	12	CASSLEGVTQYF	TGTGCCAGCAGCTTAGAGGGGGTGACGCAGTATTTT
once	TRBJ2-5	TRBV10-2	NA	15	CASSEETVYQETQYF	TGCGCCAGCAGTGAGGAGACAGTGTACCAAGAGACCCAGTACTTC
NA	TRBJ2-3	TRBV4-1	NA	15	CASSQDGSLTDTQYF	TGCGCCAGCAGCCAAGATGGCAGCCTCACAGATACGCAGTATTTT
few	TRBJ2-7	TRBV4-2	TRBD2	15	CASSQGPSGAYEQYF	TGTGCCAGCAGCCAAGGCCCTAGCGGGGCCTACGAGCAGTACTTC